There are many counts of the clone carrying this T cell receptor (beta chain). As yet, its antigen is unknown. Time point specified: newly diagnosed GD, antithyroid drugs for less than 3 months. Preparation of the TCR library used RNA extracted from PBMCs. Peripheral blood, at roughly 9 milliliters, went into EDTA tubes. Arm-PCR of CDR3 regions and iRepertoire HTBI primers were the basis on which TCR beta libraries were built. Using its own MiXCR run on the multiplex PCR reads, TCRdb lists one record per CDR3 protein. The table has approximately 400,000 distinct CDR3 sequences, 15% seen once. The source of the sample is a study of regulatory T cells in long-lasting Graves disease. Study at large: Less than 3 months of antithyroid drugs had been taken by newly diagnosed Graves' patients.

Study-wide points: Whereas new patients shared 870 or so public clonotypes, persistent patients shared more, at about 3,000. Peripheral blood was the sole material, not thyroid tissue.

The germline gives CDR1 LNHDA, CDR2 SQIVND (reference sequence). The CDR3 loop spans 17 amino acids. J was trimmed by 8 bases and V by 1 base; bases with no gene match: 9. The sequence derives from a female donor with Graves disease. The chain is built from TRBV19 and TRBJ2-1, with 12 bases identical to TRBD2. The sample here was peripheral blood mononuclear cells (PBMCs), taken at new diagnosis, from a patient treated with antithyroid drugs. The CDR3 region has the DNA TGTGCCAGTAGTATAGTGCGACTAGCGGGAGTCAAAGATGAGCAGTTCTTC. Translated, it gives CASSIVRLAGVKDEQFF.